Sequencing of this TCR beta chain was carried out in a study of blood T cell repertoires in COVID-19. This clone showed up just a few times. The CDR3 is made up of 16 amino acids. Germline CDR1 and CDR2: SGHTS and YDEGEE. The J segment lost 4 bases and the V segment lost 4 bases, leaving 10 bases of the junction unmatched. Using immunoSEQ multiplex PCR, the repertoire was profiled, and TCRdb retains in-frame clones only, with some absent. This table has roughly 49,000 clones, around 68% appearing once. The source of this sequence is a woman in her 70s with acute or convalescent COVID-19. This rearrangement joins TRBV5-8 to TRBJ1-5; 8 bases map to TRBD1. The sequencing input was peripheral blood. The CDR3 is CASSPAAGGRNQPQHF. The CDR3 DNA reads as TGTGCCAGCAGCCCGGCGGCAGGGGGCAGGAATCAGCCCCAGCATTTT.